Shown below are 23 T cell receptor beta chains from a single sample sequenced in a study of response to subunit inactivated influenza vaccine. TCRdb itself ran the RT-PCR reads through MiXCR, one entry per CDR3 protein. The table records around 750,000 distinct CDR3 sequences, about 20% of them present only once. Source: PBMCs from blood, taken 5 days after vaccination. The receptors stem from a man aged 45-65 years who received an inactivated influenza vaccine.

This clonotype appeared a single time. The V call is TRBV9, the J call TRBJ1-1; TRBD1 matches at 11 bases. V dropped 2 bases and J dropped 4; count of bases not matched to a gene: 4. The CDR3 sequence is 15 residues long. CDR1 and CDR2 (germline): SGDLS, YYNGEE. The CDR3 region has the DNA TGTGCCAGCAGCGTGGGGACAGGGGGTCTCACTGAAGCTTTCTTT. It yields the protein CASSVGTGGLTEAFF.

The chain employs TRBV24-1 and TRBJ2-3; D is possibly TRBD2 (6 bases). Germline V lookup: CDR1 KGHDR, CDR2 SFDVKD. The CDR3 has 15 amino acids. Between the trimmed V and J ends, which lost 7 bases and 2 bases, there was a span of 15 bases. The CDR3 DNA reads TGTGCCACCAGCGAGCTAGGGACTTCCACAGATACGCAGTATTTT. This encodes CATSELGTSTDTQYF.

CDR3 DNA sequence: TGTGCCAGCAGCTCTTACGCCCAAGAGACCCAGTACTTC. The encoded protein is CASSSYAQETQYF. The rearrangement links TRBV7-7 to TRBJ2-5, with unresolved D. The CDR3 consists of 13 residues. In germline, CDR1 is SSHAT, CDR2 FNYEAQ (reference sequence). Trimming removed 4 bases at V and 1 base at J, with 7 bases between.

There are a few counts of this clonotype. The V gene is TRBV6-1, the J gene TRBJ1-1; no clear D. V lost 6 bases, J lost 6 bases, and 14 bases lay in between. Germline V gene data show CDR1 as MNHNS and CDR2 as SASEGT. This CDR3 contains 13 residues. CDR3 coding DNA: TGTGCCAGCAGGCCCTCGGGTGGCGCTGAAGCTTTCTTT. It is translated as CASRPSGGAEAFF.

Ten or more counts support this clonotype. The V call is TRBV29-1, the J call TRBJ2-1; D is perhaps TRBD2 (5 bases). V dropped 7 bases and J dropped 9 bases, with 10 bases sitting between them. Germline V lookup: CDR1 SQVTM, CDR2 ANQGSEA. This CDR3 has 10 amino acids. The CDR3: CSGSVGEQFF. The CDR3, as DNA: TGCAGCGGTAGCGTTGGTGAGCAGTTCTTC.

This chain joins TRBV5-1 and TRBJ1-1, with D uncertain. Germline V gene data show CDR1 as SGHRS and CDR2 as YFSETQ. The CDR3 is made up of 14 amino acids. The V and J ends lost 6 bases and 0 bases respectively, with 12 bases between them. CDR3 DNA: TGCGCCAGCACATTGGCCTCGTTGAACACTGAAGCTTTCTTT. Translated, it gives CASTLASLNTEAFF.

This clonotype was seen a few times. The genes are TRBV24-1 and TRBJ1-4, with D possibly TRBD1 on 6 matching bases. Trimming took 1 base from V and 6 from J, leaving 11 bases between them. The CDR3 is 15 amino acids. Per germline, CDR1 KGHDR and CDR2 SFDVKD. The CDR3 coding sequence is TGTGCCACCAGTGATTTTCCCAGGGGAGATGAAAAACTGTTTTTT. Its protein is CATSDFPRGDEKLFF.

This chain links TRBV5-1 with TRBJ2-7; 8 bases match TRBD1. The germline gives CDR1 SGHRS, CDR2 YFSETQ. V was clipped by 3 bases and J by 2 bases; unmatched bases: 7. This CDR3 is 15 amino acids long. CDR3 protein: CASSWGDRPTYEQYF. CDR3 nucleotides: TGCGCCAGCAGCTGGGGGGACAGGCCGACCTACGAGCAGTACTTC.

This clonotype was seen repeatedly, ten times or more. The rearrangement joins TRBV29-1 to TRBJ2-7; maybe TRBD1 (6 bases). V lost 2 bases to trimming and J lost 0 bases, with 11 bases between them. The CDR3 has 14 residues. CDR1 is SQVTM, CDR2 ANQGSEA, per germline. CDR3 protein: CSVETRGSSYEQYF. CDR3 DNA sequence: TGCAGCGTTGAAACGAGGGGGAGCTCCTACGAGCAGTACTTC.

This clonotype occurred many times. The V and J genes are TRBV10-2 and TRBJ2-2, with 8 bases lining up with TRBD2. CDR1 is WSHSY, CDR2 SAAADI, per germline. V shed 6 bases, J shed 1 base, and the junction held 13 bases outside the gene matches. There are 18 residues in the CDR3. The CDR3 nucleotides read TGCGCCAGCAGGGAGGTAGCGGGGACCAAAAGGAACACCGGGGAGCTGTTTTTT. It yields the protein CASREVAGTKRNTGELFF.

V usage is TRBV3-1 and J usage is TRBJ2-6, with D maybe TRBD2 (5 bases). Germline V CDR1 and CDR2: LGHDT, YNNKEL (reference sequence). V was shortened by 0 bases and J by 2 bases, with 14 bases between the two germline ends. The CDR3 extends over 18 amino acids. The CDR3 DNA follows: TGTGCCAGCAGCCAAGAGGAGGACGGAATGGCTGGGGCCAACGTCCTGACTTTC. This encodes CASSQEEDGMAGANVLTF.

This chain joins TRBV6-1 and TRBJ2-7, with 9 bases matching TRBD1. This CDR3 contains 11 residues. The germline CDR1 and CDR2 sequences are MNHNS and SASEGT. The CDR3 DNA follows: TGTGCCAGCAGTGGCCCCGGGACAGGGAACGTC. Its protein product is CASSGPGTGNV.

This clonotype showed up just a few times. V usage is TRBV10-3 and J usage is TRBJ2-7, with a weak D call TRBD1 (5 bases). This CDR3 contains 13 residues. Trimming removed 10 bases at V and 3 bases at J, with 16 bases between. The V gene's germline CDR1 is ENHRY and CDR2 SYGVKD. DNA for the CDR3: TGTGCCACCTCGGACATACTTTACTACGAGCAGTACTTC. This encodes CATSDILYYEQYF.

This clonotype was picked up a small number of times. The genes are TRBV5-1 and TRBJ1-6, with 8 nucleotides matching TRBD1. Losses at the gene ends were 4 bases for V and 5 bases for J; bases not matched to a gene: 5. Germline CDR1 is SGHRS and CDR2 is YFSETQ. The CDR3 length is 15 residues. The CDR3, as DNA: TGCGCCAGCAGCGTAGCAGGGGGCAATAATTCACCCCTCCACTTT. Translating gives CASSVAGGNNSPLHF.

This clonotype was counted a few times. This chain uses TRBV7-2 with TRBJ2-1; 8 positions agree with TRBD2. The CDR3 runs 17 residues. J lost 0 bases, V lost 5 bases, and 9 bases had no gene match. CDR1 is SGHTA and CDR2 is FQGNSA in the germline V gene. The CDR3 region has the DNA TGTGCCAGCAGCAAGAAGGAACTAGCGGTCTCCTACAATGAGCAGTTCTTC. Its protein is CASSKKELAVSYNEQFF.

The chain combines TRBV11-2 with TRBJ2-5, with D tentatively TRBD1 or TRBD2 (6 bases each). The V and J ends lost 4 bases and 9 bases respectively, with 24 bases between them. Germline lookup yields CDR1 SGHAT and CDR2 FQNNGV. CDR3 size: 16 residues. The CDR3 nucleotides read TGTGCCAGCAGCTCAGCCGGGACTGGGGGCCAGTCGGCCCAGTACTTC. Translation: CASSSAGTGGQSAQYF.

The chain links TRBV4-2 to TRBJ2-7, with 9 bases that match TRBD2. Germline CDR1 is LGHNA and CDR2 is YNFKEQ. The CDR3 sequence is 17 residues long. Germline trimming cut 2 bases from V and 2 bases from J; bases unmatched to any gene: 10. CDR3 region: CASSQTAPSGDTYEQYF. The CDR3 nucleotides are TGTGCCAGCAGCCAAACGGCGCCTAGCGGGGATACCTACGAGCAGTACTTC.

This clonotype was seen repeatedly, ten times or more. The chain has TRBV20-1 and TRBJ2-5; 15 bases agree with TRBD2. This CDR3 region has 18 residues. Trimming took 0 bases from V and 0 from J; bases not matched to a gene: 5. Germline V gives CDR1 DFQATT, CDR2 SNEGSKA (reference sequence). CDR3 DNA sequence: TGCAGTGCTAGAGATCGGACTAGCGGGGGGGGATACCAAGAGACCCAGTACTTC. Translation: CSARDRTSGGGYQETQYF.

V is TRBV11-2 and J is TRBJ1-2, with a tentative D call TRBD1 (5 bases). The CDR3 has 13 amino acids. Germline CDR1 is SGHAT and CDR2 is FQNNGV. Trimming shortened V by 5 bases and J by 6 bases, and 13 bases separated the two germline ends. The chain's CDR3 is CASSLWGFDGYTF. The DNA of the CDR3 is TGTGCCAGCAGCCTTTGGGGGTTTGATGGCTACACCTTC.

The chain has TRBV20-1 and TRBJ2-5; D possibly corresponds to TRBD1 (6 bases). Germline CDR1 reads DFQATT; CDR2 reads SNEGSKA (reference sequence). CDR3 size: 13 residues. CDR3 in DNA: TGCAGAACAGGGACAACGGGGAGAGAGACCCAGTACTTC. This gives the protein CRTGTTGRETQYF.

This clonotype was counted a few times. The chain combines TRBV5-6 with TRBJ2-4; 7 positions match TRBD2. Looked up from germline, CDR1 is SGHDT and CDR2 is YYEEEE. This CDR3 comprises 12 residues. V gave up 3 bases and J gave up 8 bases; unmatched junction bases: 2. Here the CDR3 DNA reads TGTGCCAGCAGCTGGGGGGGGGACATTCAGTACTTC. Its translation: CASSWGGDIQYF.

The chain is built from TRBV5-1 and TRBJ2-3; no clear D gene. CDR3 size: 14 residues. Trimming stripped 0 bases from V and 6 bases from J, with 11 bases between. Germline-derived CDR1 and CDR2 are SGHRS and YFSETQ. For the CDR3, the DNA is TGCGCCAGCAGCTTGGGCCGAAAGACGGATACGCAGTATTTT. It is translated as CASSLGRKTDTQYF.

The chain recombines TRBV11-2 with TRBJ2-7; 8 bases line up with TRBD2. This CDR3 is 17 amino acids long. Trimming removed 2 bases from V and 3 bases from J; junction bases left unmatched: 12. Germline V CDR1 and CDR2: SGHAT, FQNNGV. The CDR3: CASSLNPGGAGVYEQYF. The DNA for the CDR3 is TGTGCCAGCAGCTTAAATCCGGGAGGGGCTGGAGTCTACGAGCAGTACTTC.